The sequence of this TCR beta chain was determined in a study of patients and donors after allogeneic stem cell transplantation. From the RT-PCR reads, TCRdb called clonotypes with MiXCR, one entry per CDR3 protein. This sample has some 960,000 distinct CDR3 sequences; over 15% occur once, and the top ten carry 5% to 6.5%. In this sample, this clonotype turned up a few times. J lost 4 bases, V lost 1 base, and 6 bases had no gene match. The CDR3 covers 15 residues. Germline V gene lookup returns CDR1 SGHTA and CDR2 FQGNSA. The specimen sequenced was blood, either unsorted or a sorted T cell fraction (not recorded which). This rearrangement joins TRBV7-2 to TRBJ2-7, with TRBD1 matching over 8 bases. The sequence derives from a human donor who was either an allogeneic HSCT recipient or a stem cell or donor lymphocyte infusion donor (not recorded which). It is not recorded whose cells these are; they may come from a transplant donor. CDR3 residues: CASSLGWTGLYEQYF. CDR3 nucleotides: TGTGCCAGCAGCTTAGGATGGACAGGGTTATACGAGCAGTACTTC.